This T cell receptor (beta chain) originates from a study of T cells after somatic rescue of genetic block. Using immunoSEQ multiplex PCR, the repertoire was profiled, and TCRdb retains in-frame clones only, with some absent. The profile shows 80,000 to 100,000 clones, just under 90% of them singletons. The V segment lost 1 base and the J segment 1 base; nucleotides outside the gene matches: 5. Germline V gives CDR1 LGHNA, CDR2 YNFKEQ. This CDR3 region has 17 residues. This clone was counted a single time. The chain combines TRBV4-2 with TRBJ2-5, with TRBD1 identical over 11 bases. The sequenced sample was peripheral blood mononuclear cells (PBMCs). The source is a woman between 18 and 30 years old. Written as DNA, the CDR3 is TGTGCCAGCAGCCAAGTAAGAGGGACAGGGGGCCAAGAGACCCAGTACTTC. Translation gives CASSQVRGTGGQETQYF.